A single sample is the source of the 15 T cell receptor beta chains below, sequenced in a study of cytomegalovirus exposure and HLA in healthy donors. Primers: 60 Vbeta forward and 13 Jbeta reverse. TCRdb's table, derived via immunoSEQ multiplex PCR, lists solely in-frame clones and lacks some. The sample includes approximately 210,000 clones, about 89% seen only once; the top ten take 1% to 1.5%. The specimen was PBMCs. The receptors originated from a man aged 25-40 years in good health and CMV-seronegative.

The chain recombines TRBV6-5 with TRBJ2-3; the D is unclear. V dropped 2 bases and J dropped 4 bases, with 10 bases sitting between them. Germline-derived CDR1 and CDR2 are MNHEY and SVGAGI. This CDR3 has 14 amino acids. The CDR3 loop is CASSYTREADTQYF. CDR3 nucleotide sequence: TGTGCCAGCAGTTACACCCGTGAGGCAGATACGCAGTATTTT.

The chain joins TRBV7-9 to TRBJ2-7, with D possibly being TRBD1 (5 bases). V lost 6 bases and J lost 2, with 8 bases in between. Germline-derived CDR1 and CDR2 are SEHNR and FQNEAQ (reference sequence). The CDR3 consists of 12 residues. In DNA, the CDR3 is TGTGCCAGCAGTGGCAGGGCCTACGAGCAGTACTTC. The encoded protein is CASSGRAYEQYF.

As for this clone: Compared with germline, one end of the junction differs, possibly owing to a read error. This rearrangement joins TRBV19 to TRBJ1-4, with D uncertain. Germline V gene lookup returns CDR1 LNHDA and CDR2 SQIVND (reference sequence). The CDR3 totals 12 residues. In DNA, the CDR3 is TGTGCCAGTAGTATTACTAAAGAAAAACTGTTTTTT. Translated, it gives CASSITKEKLFF. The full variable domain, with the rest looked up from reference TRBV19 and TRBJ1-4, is DGGITQSPKYLFRKEGQNVTLSCEQNLNHDAMYWYRQDPGQGLRLIYYSQIVNDFQKGDIAEGYSVSREKKESFPLTVTSAQKNPTAFYLCASSITKEKLFFGSGTQLSVL.

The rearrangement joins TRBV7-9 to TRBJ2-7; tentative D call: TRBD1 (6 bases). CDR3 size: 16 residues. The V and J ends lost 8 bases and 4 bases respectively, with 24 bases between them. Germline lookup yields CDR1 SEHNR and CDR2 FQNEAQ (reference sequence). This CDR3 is CASRELGAGNTYEQYF. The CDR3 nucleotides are TGTGCCAGCCGCGAGTTGGGGGCAGGGAATACGTACGAGCAGTACTTC.

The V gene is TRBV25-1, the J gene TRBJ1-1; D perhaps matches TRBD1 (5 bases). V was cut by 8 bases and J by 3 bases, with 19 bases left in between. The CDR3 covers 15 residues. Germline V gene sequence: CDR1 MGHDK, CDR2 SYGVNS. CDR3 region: CASQNWGGSDTEAFF. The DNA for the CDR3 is TGTGCCAGCCAGAATTGGGGGGGGTCGGACACTGAAGCTTTCTTT.

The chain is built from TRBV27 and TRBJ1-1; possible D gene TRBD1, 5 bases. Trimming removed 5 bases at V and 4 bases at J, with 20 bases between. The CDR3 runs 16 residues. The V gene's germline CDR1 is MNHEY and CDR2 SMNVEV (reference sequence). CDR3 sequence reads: CASSTLGGIIGTEAFF. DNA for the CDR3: TGTGCCAGCAGTACCCTCGGGGGGATAATTGGCACTGAAGCTTTCTTT.

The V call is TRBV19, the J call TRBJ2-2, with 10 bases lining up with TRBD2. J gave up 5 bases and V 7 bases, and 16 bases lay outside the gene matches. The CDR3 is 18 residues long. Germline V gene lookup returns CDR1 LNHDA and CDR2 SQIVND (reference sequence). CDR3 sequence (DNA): TGTGCCAGTACAATGGGCCGGCTAGCGGGAGATGGTACCGGGGAGCTGTTTTTT. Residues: CASTMGRLAGDGTGELFF.

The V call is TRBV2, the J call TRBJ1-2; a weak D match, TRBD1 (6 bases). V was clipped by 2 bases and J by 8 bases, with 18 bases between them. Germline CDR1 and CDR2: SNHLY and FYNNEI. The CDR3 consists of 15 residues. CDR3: CASSENGIQGRGYTF. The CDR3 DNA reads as TGTGCCAGCAGTGAAAACGGAATACAGGGTCGGGGCTACACCTTC. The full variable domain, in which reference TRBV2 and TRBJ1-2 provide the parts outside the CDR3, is EPEVTQTPSHQVTQMGQEVILRCVPISNHLYFYWYRQILGQKVEFLVSFYNNEISEKSEIFDDQFSVERPDGSNFTLKIRSTKLEDSAMYFCASSENGIQGRGYTFGSGTRLTVV.

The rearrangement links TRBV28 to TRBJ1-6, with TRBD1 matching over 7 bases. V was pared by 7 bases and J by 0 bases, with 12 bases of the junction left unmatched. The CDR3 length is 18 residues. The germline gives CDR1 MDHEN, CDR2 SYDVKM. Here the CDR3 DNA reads TGTGCCAGCACTTGGAGAGGGGGCTTGAGCTCCTATAATTCACCCCTCCACTTT. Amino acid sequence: CASTWRGGLSSYNSPLHF.

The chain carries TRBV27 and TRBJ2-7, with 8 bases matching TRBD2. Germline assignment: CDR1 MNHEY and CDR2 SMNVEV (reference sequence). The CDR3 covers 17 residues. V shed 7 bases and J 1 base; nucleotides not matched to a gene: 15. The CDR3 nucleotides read TGTGCCAGCACCGCTAGGTGGGTGAGCGGGGGATCCTACGAGCAGTACTTC. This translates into CASTARWVSGGSYEQYF.

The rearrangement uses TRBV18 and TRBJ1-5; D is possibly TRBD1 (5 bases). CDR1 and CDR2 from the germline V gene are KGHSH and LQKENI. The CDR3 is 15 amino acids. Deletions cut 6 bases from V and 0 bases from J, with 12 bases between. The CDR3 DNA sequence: TGTGCCAGCTCCTCAGGGTCCTTTAGCAATCAGCCCCAGCATTTT. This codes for CASSSGSFSNQPQHF. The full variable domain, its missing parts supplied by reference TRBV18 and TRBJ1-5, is NAGVMQNPRHLVRRRGQEARLRCSPMKGHSHVYWYRQLPEEGLKFMVYLQKENIIDESGMPKERFSAEFPKEGPSILRIQQVVRGDSAAYFCASSSGSFSNQPQHFGDGTRLSIL.

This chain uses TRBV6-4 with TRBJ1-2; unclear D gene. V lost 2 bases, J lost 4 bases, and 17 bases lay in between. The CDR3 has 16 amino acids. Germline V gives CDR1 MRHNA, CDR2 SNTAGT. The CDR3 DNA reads TGTGCCAGCAGTGACCATAGCTCCAACACGGCCTATGGCTACACCTTC. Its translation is CASSDHSSNTAYGYTF.

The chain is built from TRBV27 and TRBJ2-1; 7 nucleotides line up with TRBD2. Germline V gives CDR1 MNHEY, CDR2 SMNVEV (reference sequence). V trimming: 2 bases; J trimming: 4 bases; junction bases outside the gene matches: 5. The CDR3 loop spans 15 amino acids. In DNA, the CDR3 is TGTGCCAGCAGTTTAAAGTCGGGGGGTTACAATGAGCAGTTCTTC. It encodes CASSLKSGGYNEQFF.

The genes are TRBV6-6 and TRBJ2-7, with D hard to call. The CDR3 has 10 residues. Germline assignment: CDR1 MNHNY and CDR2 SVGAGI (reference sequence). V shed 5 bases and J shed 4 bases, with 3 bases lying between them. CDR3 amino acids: CASSEYEQYF. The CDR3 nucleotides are TGTGCCAGCAGTGAGTACGAGCAGTACTTC.

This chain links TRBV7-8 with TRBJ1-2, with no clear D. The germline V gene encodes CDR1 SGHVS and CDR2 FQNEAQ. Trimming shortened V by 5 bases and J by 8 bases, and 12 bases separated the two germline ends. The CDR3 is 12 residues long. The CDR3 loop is CASSEPGYGYTF. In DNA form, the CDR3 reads TGTGCCAGCAGCGAACCGGGTTACGGCTACACCTTC. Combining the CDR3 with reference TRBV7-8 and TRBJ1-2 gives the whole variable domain GAGVSQSPRYKVAKRGQDVALRCDPISGHVSLFWYQQALGQGPEFLTYFQNEAQLDKSGLPSDRFFAERPEGSVSTLKIQRTQQEDSAVYLCASSEPGYGYTFGSGTRLTVV.